Presented here are 3 T cell receptor beta chains from one specimen sequenced in a study of T cells in tuberculosis. Profiled with immunoSEQ multiplex PCR; TCRdb holds only in-frame clones, not every one. Of 44,000 or so clones listed, 90% to 95% are singletons. Sequences were obtained from PBMCs. These receptors were taken from a donor aged 5 to 30 with latent tuberculosis or without tuberculosis infection.

The V and J genes are TRBV4-2 and TRBJ2-7, with 10 bases identical to TRBD2. Trimming at V came to 3 bases and at J to 7 bases, leaving 9 bases not matched to a gene. The length of the CDR3 is 15 residues. The germline CDR1 and CDR2 sequences are LGHNA and YNFKEQ. The CDR3 DNA reads TGTGCCAGCAGCCAGCAGGGGGGACTAGCGACTGAGCAGTACTTC. It specifies CASSQQGGLATEQYF.

There are a few counts of this clone. The genes are TRBV19 and TRBJ1-5; TRBD1 aligns across 7 bases. With V trimmed by 7 bases and J by 2 bases, 8 bases remained unmatched. The germline CDR1 and CDR2 sequences are LNHDA and SQIVND (reference sequence). CDR3 length: 15 residues. The CDR3 nucleotides are TGTGCCAGTAAGGACGTTGACAGGGGCAATCAGCCCCAGCATTTT. Residues: CASKDVDRGNQPQHF.

This clone has a single count. The gene calls are TRBV18 and TRBJ2-1; D is undetermined. This CDR3 contains 14 residues. Germline lookup yields CDR1 KGHSH and CDR2 LQKENI. V lost 0 bases and J 5 bases, leaving 8 bases between the germline ends. The CDR3 sequence is CASSPPRSDNEQFF. The CDR3 bases are TGTGCCAGCTCACCACCGAGAAGCGACAATGAGCAGTTCTTC.